This T cell receptor beta chain is drawn from a study of molecular identifiers for immune sequencing clone quantification. Study findings and constraints: Investigators reportedly could detect spiked Jurkat TCR RNA from one cell among about a million naive cells. The share of molecules held by clones above 20 RNA copies was over 98% in effector cells and under 1% in naive cells.

Each CDR3 protein gets one entry after TCRdb re-called the PCR reads with MiXCR. The sample records just under 650,000 distinct CDR3 sequences, 20% being singletons. This clonotype was recorded many times. Its specificity is unknown. The V gene's germline CDR1 is SGHNT and CDR2 YYREEE (reference sequence). With 4 bases removed from V and 3 bases from J, the gap between germline ends came to 11 bases. CDR3 length: 13 residues. Sorting was used to obtain naive CD8 T cells (CD8+CD4-CCR7+CD45RA+). This clonotype was sampled from a human donor in good health. Some libraries in this study had Jurkat cell RNA spiked in. The chain couples TRBV5-4 to TRBJ2-7, with D perhaps TRBD1 (6 bases). Sequencing was done on a sample of naive CD8+ T cells from blood, with Jurkat cell RNA spiked in. Subset in this sample: FACS-sorted CD8+CD4-CCR7+CD45RA+ naive T cells. This chain's CDR3 is CASSGDNIYEQYF. The DNA of the CDR3 is TGTGCCAGCAGCGGGGACAACATCTACGAGCAGTACTTC.